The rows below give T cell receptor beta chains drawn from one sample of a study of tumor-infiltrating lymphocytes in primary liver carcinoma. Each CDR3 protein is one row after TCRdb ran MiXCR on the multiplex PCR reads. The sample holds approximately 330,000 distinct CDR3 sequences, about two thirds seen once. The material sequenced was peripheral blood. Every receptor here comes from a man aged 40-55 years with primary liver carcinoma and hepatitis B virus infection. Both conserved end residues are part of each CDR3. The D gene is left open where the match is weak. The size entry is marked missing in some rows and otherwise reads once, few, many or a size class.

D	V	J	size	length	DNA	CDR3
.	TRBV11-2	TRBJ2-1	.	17	TGTGCCAGCAGCTTAGATCCCTCGCCATTAGCCAAGAACATTCAGTTCTTC	CASSLDPSPLAKNIQFF
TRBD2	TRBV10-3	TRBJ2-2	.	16	TGTGCCATCACAGGGAGGGCAGAGGCATCTGCGGGGGAGCTGTTTTTT	CAITGRAEASAGELFF
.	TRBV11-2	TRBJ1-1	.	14	TGTGTCAGCATCGCGACAAGGACTTCCACTGAAGCTTTCTTT	CVSIATRTSTEAFF
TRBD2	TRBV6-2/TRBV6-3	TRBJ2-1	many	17	TGTGCCAGCAGAACTAGCGGGAGGGCCAAAATCTACAATGAGCAGTTCTTC	CASRTSGRAKIYNEQFF
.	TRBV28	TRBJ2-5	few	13	TGTGCCAGCAGTTTATCAGGGGCCGAGACCCAGTACTTC	CASSLSGAETQYF
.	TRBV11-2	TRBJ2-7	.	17	TGTGCCAGCAGCTTAGGCCACGGCGGGCAGAGCTCCTATGAGCAGTGCTTC	CASSLGHGGQSSYEQCF
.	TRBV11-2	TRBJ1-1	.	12	TGTGCCAGCAGCCAGAGCTACATTGAAGCTATCTTT	CASSQSYIEAIF
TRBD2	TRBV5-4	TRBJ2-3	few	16	TGTGCCAGCAGCTTCTTAGCGGGAGGATCCACAGATACGCAGTATTTT	CASSFLAGGSTDTQYF
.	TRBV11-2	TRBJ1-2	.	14	TGTGCCGGCAGCTTATATACAGGCCTATATGGATACACCTTC	CAGSLYTGLYGYTF
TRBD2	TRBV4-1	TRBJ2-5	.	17	TGCGCCAGCAGCCAAGCCCGATTAGCGGGAGGGGACGAGACCCAGTACTTC	CASSQARLAGGDETQYF
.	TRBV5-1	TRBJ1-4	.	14	TGCGCCAGCAGCCCGGACGGCCTTAATGAAAAACTGTTTTTT	CASSPDGLNEKLFF
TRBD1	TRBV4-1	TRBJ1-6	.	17	TGCGCCAGCAGCCAGGACAGGGGGCGGTCTATGAATTCACCCCTCCACTTT	CASSQDRGRSMNSPLHF
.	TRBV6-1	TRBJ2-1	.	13	TGTGCCAGCAGACGCGACTGGATGGATGAGCAGTTCTTC	CASRRDWMDEQFF
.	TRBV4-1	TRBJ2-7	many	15	TGCGCCAGCAGCCAAGGGACTGGGAAACCCTACGAGCAGTACTTC	CASSQGTGKPYEQYF
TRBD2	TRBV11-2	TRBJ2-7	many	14	TGTGCCAGCAGCTTAGAAGCGGGAACCTACGAGCAGTACTTC	CASSLEAGTYEQYF
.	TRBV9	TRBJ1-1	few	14	TGTGCCAGCAGCGTAGTTCAGGGGCACACTGAAGCTTTCTTT	CASSVVQGHTEAFF
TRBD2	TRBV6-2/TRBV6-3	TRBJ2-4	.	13	TGTGCCAGCAGTCAAGCGGGGATAGACATTCGGTACTTC	CASSQAGIDIRYF
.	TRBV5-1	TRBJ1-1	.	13	TGCCCCAGCACCGTGGACCCGAACACTGAAGCTTTCTTT	CPSTVDPNTEAFF
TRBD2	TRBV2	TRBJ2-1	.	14	TGTGCCAGCACCGGGACTAGAAGCGGGAGCGAGCAGTTCTTC	CASTGTRSGSEQFF
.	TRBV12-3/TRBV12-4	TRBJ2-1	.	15	TGTGCCAGCAGTCGATTAGGGGGGTCCTACAATGAGCGGTTCTTC	CASSRLGGSYNERFF
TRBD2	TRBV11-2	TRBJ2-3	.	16	TGTGGCAGCAGCGTGGGTCAAGCGGGGGTAGGAGATACGCAGTATTTT	CGSSVGQAGVGDTQYF
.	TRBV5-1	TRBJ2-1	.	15	TGCGCCAGTAGGGCAGTGGGCGGTTGGGACAATGAGCAGTTCTTC	CASRAVGGWDNEQFF
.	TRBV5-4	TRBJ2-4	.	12	TGTGCCAGCAGCTTTACAACAGAGGCGCAGTACTTC	CASSFTTEAQYF
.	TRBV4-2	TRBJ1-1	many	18	TGTGCCAGCAGCCAAGAAAGCGTTGGGGGGCTCGCGAACACTGAAGCTTTCTTT	CASSQESVGGLANTEAFF
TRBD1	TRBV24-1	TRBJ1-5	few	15	TGTGCCACCCTGACTTGGGACAGGGCGAATCAGCCCCAGCATTTT	CATLTWDRANQPQHF
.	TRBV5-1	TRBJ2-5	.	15	TGCGACAGCATCCCCGACGGGGGTTCCCAAGAGACCCAGTACTTC	CDSIPDGGSQETQYF
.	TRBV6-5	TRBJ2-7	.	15	TGTGCCAGCAGTTACTCCGACAGTGGGCTCTACGAGCAATACTTC	CASSYSDSGLYEQYF
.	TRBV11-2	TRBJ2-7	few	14	TGTGCCAGCAGCTTAGACTTCCGGGACTACGAGCAGTACTTC	CASSLDFRDYEQYF
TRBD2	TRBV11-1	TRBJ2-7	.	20	TGTGCCAGCACCCCCCTCTTGGGAGCGGGAAACGAAAAGAGCTCCTACGTGCAGTACTTC	CASTPLLGAGNEKSSYVQYF
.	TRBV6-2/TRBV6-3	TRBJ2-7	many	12	TGTGCCAGCAGCACGGGACCGTACGAGCAGTACTTC	CASSTGPYEQYF
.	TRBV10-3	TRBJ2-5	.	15	TGCGCCATCAGTGATGGCAGGGTAACCCAAGAGACCCAGTACTTC	CAISDGRVTQETQYF
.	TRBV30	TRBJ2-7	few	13	TGTGCCTGGAGTGTACCTTACTCCTACGAGCAGTACTTC	CAWSVPYSYEQYF
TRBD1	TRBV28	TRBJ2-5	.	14	TGTGCCAGCAGTCAAAGGGGGCGCAAGGAGACCAAGTACTTC	CASSQRGRKETKYF
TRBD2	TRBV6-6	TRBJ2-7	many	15	TGTGCCAGCAGTTACTTAGGTGGGACTAGCTACGAGCAGTACTTC	CASSYLGGTSYEQYF
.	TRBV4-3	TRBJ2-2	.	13	TGCGCCAGCAAGGCGGACAACACCGGGGGGCTGTTTTTT	CASKADNTGGLFF
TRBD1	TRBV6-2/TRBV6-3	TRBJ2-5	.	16	TGTGCCAGCAACGTTAGGGACAGGGGGTTCCAAGAGACCCAGTACTTC	CASNVRDRGFQETQYF
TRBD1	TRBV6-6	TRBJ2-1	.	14	TGTGCCAGCAGTTTGCAACAGGGGAACAATGAGCAGTTCTTC	CASSLQQGNNEQFF
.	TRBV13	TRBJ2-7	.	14	TGTGCCAGCAGCTTAGGGCTGAACTCCTACGAGCAGTACTTC	CASSLGLNSYEQYF
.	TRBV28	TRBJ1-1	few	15	TGTGCCAGCAGTCCTTCACCTTTAATGAACACTGAAGCTTTCTTT	CASSPSPLMNTEAFF
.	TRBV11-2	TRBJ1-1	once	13	TGTGCCAGCAGCCGTGAGGTCGAGGATGAAGCCTTCTTT	CASSREVEDEAFF
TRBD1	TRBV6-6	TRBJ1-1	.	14	TGTGCCAGCAGCAATGACAGGGGGTACACTGAAGCTTTCTTT	CASSNDRGYTEAFF
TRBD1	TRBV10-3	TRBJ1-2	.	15	TGTGCCATCAGTGAGTCAGGACAGGGTCTCAATGGCTACACCTTC	CAISESGQGLNGYTF
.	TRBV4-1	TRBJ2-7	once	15	TGCGCCAGCAGCTCGCCTAACAGGAGTGGTTACGAGCAGTACTTC	CASSSPNRSGYEQYF
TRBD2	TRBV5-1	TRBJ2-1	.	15	TGCGCCAGCAGCTTGGTGTTCACTAACGGGAGGGACCAGTTCTTC	CASSLVFTNGRDQFF
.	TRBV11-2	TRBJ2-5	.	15	TGTGCCAGCAGCCCCAGCTTGGGGTCTCTGGAGACCCAGTATTTC	CASSPSLGSLETQYF
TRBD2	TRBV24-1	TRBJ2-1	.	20	TGTGCCACCAGTGGACTATCTAGGGGCGCTGGGGGACTAGCGCTAGAGGAGCAGTTCTTC	CATSGLSRGAGGLALEEQFF
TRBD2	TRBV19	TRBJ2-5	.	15	TGTGCCAGTAGTATCCTTGCGGGAGGGCTTGAGACCCAGTACTTC	CASSILAGGLETQYF
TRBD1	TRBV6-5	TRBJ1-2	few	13	TGTGCCAGCTGTAGGGGGCAATACTATGGCTACACCTTC	CASCRGQYYGYTF
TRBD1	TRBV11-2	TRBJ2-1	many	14	TGTGCCAGCAGCTATGACAGGGTGCGCAATGAGCAGTTCTTC	CASSYDRVRNEQFF
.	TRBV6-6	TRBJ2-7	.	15	TGTGTCAGCATTTACTCACGCAGGAGCTCCTACGAGCAGTACTTC	CVSIYSRRSSYEQYF
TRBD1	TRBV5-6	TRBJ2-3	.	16	TGTGCCAGCAACTTGAGATGGGACAGGGTTGGAGATACGCAGTATTTT	CASNLRWDRVGDTQYF
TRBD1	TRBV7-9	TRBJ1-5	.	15	TGTGCTAGCAGCTTGGGGGACAGGGGATATCAGGCCCAGCATTTT	CASSLGDRGYQAQHF
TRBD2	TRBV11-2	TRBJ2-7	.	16	TGTGCCAGCAGTCGATTGTGGACTAGCCTGCCCTACGAGCAGTACTTC	CASSRLWTSLPYEQYF